A selection of T cell receptor beta chains follows, all from one sample in a study of blood T cells in healthy people across ages. TCRdb re-called the 5' RACE reads with MiXCR, one entry per CDR3 protein. The sample contains roughly 2 million distinct CDR3 sequences, roughly 50% of which appear only once. The specimen was blood. Every receptor here comes from a woman aged 40 to 50 in good health. Each CDR3 is given with its conserved first and last residue. D genes are given only for firm matches. A row's size may be missing; if present it is once, few, many or a size class.

clone_size j_call d_call v_call cdr3_aa
once TRBJ2-1 - TRBV4-3 CASSQEVIGTASYKEQFF
- TRBJ2-1 TRBD1 TRBV20-1 CSARDGGTGRYNEQFF
- TRBJ2-3 TRBD1 TRBV11-2 CASSLRDRVGDTQYF
- TRBJ2-1 TRBD2 TRBV6-2/TRBV6-3 CASSPVLAGGVYEQFF
few TRBJ1-2 TRBD1 TRBV28 CASSLPRGQGKSYTF
- TRBJ2-7 - TRBV6-2/TRBV6-3 CTSSYRGAAYEQYF
- TRBJ1-2 - TRBV6-2/TRBV6-3 CASPSGHPGSYGYTF
- - TRBD1 TRBV2 CAGSERQGAYEQYF
few TRBJ2-1 - TRBV15 CATSRDYRDNNEQFF
- TRBJ1-5 - TRBV7-8 CASSSQTGLGNQPQHF
- TRBJ2-7 - TRBV5-1 CASSSSPDEQYF
- TRBJ2-3 TRBD2 TRBV2 CASSAILGLAGADTQYF
- TRBJ2-1 TRBD1 TRBV11-3 CASSGGQGTYNERFF
few TRBJ1-5 - TRBV20-1 CSAMWGSNQPQHF
- TRBJ2-6 - TRBV12-3/TRBV12-4 CASQLRRGTSAGANVLTF
- TRBJ2-7 - TRBV20-1 CSARDFYSGTWSEQYF
once TRBJ2-5 - TRBV27 CASSLSAGSVVETQYF
few TRBJ2-1 TRBD1 TRBV7-2 CASSLASGTGAYNEQFF
few TRBJ2-3 - TRBV10-3 CAISESQAFSTDTQYF
- TRBJ1-6 TRBD1 TRBV12-3/TRBV12-4 CASSSRTGGSPLHF
- TRBJ1-1 - TRBV29-1 CSVERYGNTEAFF
few TRBJ2-1 TRBD2 TRBV20-1 CSGTHPAGISYNEQFF
- TRBJ2-5 - TRBV19 CASRTRGSTTETRYF